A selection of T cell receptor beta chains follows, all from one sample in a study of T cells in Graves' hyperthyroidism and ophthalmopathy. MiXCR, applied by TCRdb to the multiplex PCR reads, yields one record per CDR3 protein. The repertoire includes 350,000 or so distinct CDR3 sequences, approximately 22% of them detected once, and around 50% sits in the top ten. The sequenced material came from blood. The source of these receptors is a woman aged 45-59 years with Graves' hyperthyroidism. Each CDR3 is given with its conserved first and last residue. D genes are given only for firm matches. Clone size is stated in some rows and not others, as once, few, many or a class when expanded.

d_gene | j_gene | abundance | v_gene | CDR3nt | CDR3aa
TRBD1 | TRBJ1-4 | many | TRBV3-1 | TGTGCCAGCAGCCACCGACAGGGGGCGAATGAAAAACTGTTTTTT | CASSHRQGANEKLFF
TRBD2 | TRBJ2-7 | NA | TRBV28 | TGTGCCAGCAGTTCCGGGACTAGCGTTTTCTACGAGCAGTACTTC | CASSSGTSVFYEQYF
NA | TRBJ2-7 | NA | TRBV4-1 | TGCGCCAGCAGCGCCCGGGACTTCAGCTCCTACGAGCAGTACTTC | CASSARDFSSYEQYF
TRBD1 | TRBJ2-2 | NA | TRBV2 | TGTGCCAGCAGCCGGACAGGGGTCCGCACCGGGGAGCTGTTTTTT | CASSRTGVRTGELFF
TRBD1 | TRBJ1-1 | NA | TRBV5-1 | TGCGCCAGCAGCACTGGGTTGCCGGACAGGGGAAGGAACACTGAAGCTTTCTTT | CASSTGLPDRGRNTEAFF
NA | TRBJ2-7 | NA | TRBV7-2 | TGTGCCAGCAGCCCCGATAAGGGCAGGACCTACGAGCAGTACTTC | CASSPDKGRTYEQYF
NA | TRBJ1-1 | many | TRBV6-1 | TGTGCCAGCACTCTTGTCAGGGGTTACACTGAAGCTTTCTTT | CASTLVRGYTEAFF
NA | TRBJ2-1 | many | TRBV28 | TGTGCCAGCAGCATACTAGGGGCTGAGCAGTTCTTC | CASSILGAEQFF
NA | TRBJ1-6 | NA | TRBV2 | TGTGCCAGCAGGCCACAGGTCGGTTCACCCCTCCACTTT | CASRPQVGSPLHF
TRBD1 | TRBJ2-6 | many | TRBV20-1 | TGCAGTGCTAGAGATCAACGGACAGGTATCTCTGGGGCCAACGTCCTGACTTTC | CSARDQRTGISGANVLTF
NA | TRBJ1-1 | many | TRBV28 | TGTGCCAGCAGTTTGGTTCAGAAGAACACTGAAGCTTTCTTT | CASSLVQKNTEAFF
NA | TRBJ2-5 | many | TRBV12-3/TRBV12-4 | TGTGCCAGCAGTTCTGAGTACCAAGAGACCCAGTACTTC | CASSSEYQETQYF
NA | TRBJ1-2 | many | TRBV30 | TGTGCCTGGAGTTTATCCGGGGGAGGAGGCTACACCTTC | CAWSLSGGGGYTF
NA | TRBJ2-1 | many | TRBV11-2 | TGTGCCAGCGGCTCGGGGTACAATGAGCAGTTCTTC | CASGSGYNEQFF
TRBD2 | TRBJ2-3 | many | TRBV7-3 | TGTGCCAGCAGCCCATCAAGCGGGAGGGCCGGAGATACGCAGTATTTT | CASSPSSGRAGDTQYF
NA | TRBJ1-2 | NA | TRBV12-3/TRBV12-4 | TGTGCCAGCACCCTTTTGGTAGGGGCGGGGGATGGCTACACCTTC | CASTLLVGAGDGYTF
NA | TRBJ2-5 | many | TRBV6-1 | TGTGCCAGCAAAGGGCTACTAAGATCAGAGACCCAGTACTTC | CASKGLLRSETQYF
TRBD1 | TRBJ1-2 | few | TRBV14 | TGTGCCAGCAGCCAGGAAGACAGGGCGGGCTATGGCTACACCTTC | CASSQEDRAGYGYTF
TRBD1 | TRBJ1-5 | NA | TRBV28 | TGTGCCAGCAGTTTATTAGGGACAGGGCCGGATCAGCCCCAGCATTTT | CASSLLGTGPDQPQHF
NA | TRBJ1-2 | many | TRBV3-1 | TGTGCCAGCAGCCAAGCGGGGGGGCAGGGTCATGGCTACACCTTC | CASSQAGGQGHGYTF
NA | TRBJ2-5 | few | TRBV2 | TGTGCCAGCAGCTTGGAACCCATTGGGGCACAAGAGACCCAGTACTTC | CASSLEPIGAQETQYF
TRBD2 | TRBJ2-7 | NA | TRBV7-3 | TGTGCCTGGAGTAGCGTGGGACTAGCGGGGGGGGGGAACTACGAGCAGTACTTC | CAWSSVGLAGGGNYEQYF
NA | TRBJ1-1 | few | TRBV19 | TGTGCCAGTATTGCGACCTGGAACACTGAAGCTTTCTTT | CASIATWNTEAFF
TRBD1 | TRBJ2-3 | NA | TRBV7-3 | TGTGCCAGCAGCTCCGGACAGGGTGGGACAGATACGCAGTATTTT | CASSSGQGGTDTQYF
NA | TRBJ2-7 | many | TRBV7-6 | TGTGCCAGCAGCTTAGCGGTACGTGGGTTCGCCTACGAGCAGTACTTC | CASSLAVRGFAYEQYF
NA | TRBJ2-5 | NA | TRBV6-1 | TGTGCCAGCAGCCACAGGGCTACCCGCGGGACCCAGTACTTC | CASSHRATRGTQYF
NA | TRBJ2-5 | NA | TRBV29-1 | TGCAGCGCCATCGCTGTACAAGAGACCCAGTACTTC | CSAIAVQETQYF
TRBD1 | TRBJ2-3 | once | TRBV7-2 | TGTGCCAGCAGCGTCGACAGGGAGAGCACAGATACGCAGTATTTT | CASSVDRESTDTQYF
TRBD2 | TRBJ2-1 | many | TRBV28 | TGTGCCAGCAGCACTAGCGGGAGGGGGTCCTACAATGAGCAGTTCTTC | CASSTSGRGSYNEQFF
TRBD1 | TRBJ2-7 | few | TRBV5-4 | TGTGCCAGCAGCCATGGGGACAGGAGCTCCTACGAGCAGTACTTC | CASSHGDRSSYEQYF
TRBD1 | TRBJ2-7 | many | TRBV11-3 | TGTGCCAGCAGCTTAGGCGGACAGGGAGGCGAGCAGTACTTC | CASSLGGQGGEQYF
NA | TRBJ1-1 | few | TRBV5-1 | TGCGCCAGCAGCTATTCGACAGGAGTGAACACTGAAGCTTTCTTT | CASSYSTGVNTEAFF
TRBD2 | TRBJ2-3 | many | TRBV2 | TGTGCCAGCGATCTAGCGGGGACAGATACGCAGTATTTT | CASDLAGTDTQYF
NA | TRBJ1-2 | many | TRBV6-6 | TGTGCCAGCAGTTCCCTACAGAGTCTGGGCGGCTACACCTTC | CASSSLQSLGGYTF
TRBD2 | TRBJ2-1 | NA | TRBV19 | TGTGCCAGTACTAACCGGGACACAGGACTAGCGGGGGGTTTAAAGAATGAGCAGTTCTTC | CASTNRDTGLAGGLKNEQFF
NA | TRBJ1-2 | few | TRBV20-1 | TGCAGTGCTACACCTGATGACAGCTATGGCTACACCTTC | CSATPDDSYGYTF
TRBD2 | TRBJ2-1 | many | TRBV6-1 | TGTGCCCGCCAGCTGTTGGGGACTAGCGGGCCAAGCTCCTACAATGAGCAGTTCTTC | CARQLLGTSGPSSYNEQFF
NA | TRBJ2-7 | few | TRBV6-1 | TGTGCCAGCAGAGACTCCCTTGAAGGCTACGAGCAGTACTTC | CASRDSLEGYEQYF
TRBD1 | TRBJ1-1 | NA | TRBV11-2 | TGTGCCAGCAAGCAACCACCGGGACAGGGAATGAGCACTGAAGCTTTCTTT | CASKQPPGQGMSTEAFF
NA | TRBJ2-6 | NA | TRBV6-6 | TGTGCCAGCAGTTACTCCCCAGGGGCTGGGGCCAACGTCCTGACTTTC | CASSYSPGAGANVLTF
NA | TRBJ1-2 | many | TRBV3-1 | TGTGCCAGCACCCAAGCACCGGACAGCGTCTATGGCTACACCTTC | CASTQAPDSVYGYTF
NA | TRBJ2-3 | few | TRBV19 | TGTGCCAGTAGTATAGATGGGCAGGGCACAGATACGCAGTATTTT | CASSIDGQGTDTQYF
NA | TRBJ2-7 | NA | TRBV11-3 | TGTGCCAGCAAGGGGCAGGGGCCGAACGAGCAGTACTTC | CASKGQGPNEQYF
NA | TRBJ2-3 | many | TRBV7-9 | TGTGCCAGCAGCGAAGGACTGCCCTTTCTAGATACGCAGTATTTT | CASSEGLPFLDTQYF
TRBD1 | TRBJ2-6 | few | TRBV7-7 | TGTGCTAGCAGCCCCAGTCCCGGGACAGGGGTTGGGGCCAACGTCCTGACTTTC | CASSPSPGTGVGANVLTF
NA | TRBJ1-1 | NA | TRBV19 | TGTGCCAGTAGTACAACCGGGACGGTGAACACTGAAGCTTTCTTT | CASSTTGTVNTEAFF
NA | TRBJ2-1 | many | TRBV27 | TGTGCCAGCAGTCATTCGGTGGGGGTGTCCTACAATGAGCAGTTCTTC | CASSHSVGVSYNEQFF
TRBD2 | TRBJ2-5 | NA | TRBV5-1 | TGCGCCAGCAGCTTGGTACGACTAGCGGGGAGACGAACTAAAGAGACCCAGTACTTC | CASSLVRLAGRRTKETQYF
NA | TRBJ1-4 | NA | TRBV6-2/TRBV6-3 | TGTGTCAGCAGGTCCTCAGGAATCCGAGGTGAAAAACTGTTTTTT | CVSRSSGIRGEKLFF
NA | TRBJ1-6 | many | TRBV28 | TGTGCCAGCAGATCGGGGGGCCATTCACCCCTCCACTTT | CASRSGGHSPLHF
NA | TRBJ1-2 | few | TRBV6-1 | TGTGCCAGCAGTATGAATGCCTATGGCTACACCTTC | CASSMNAYGYTF
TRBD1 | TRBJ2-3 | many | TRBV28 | TGTGCCAGCAGAAAACCGGTGGGGACAGGGGTTGATACGCAGTATTTT | CASRKPVGTGVDTQYF
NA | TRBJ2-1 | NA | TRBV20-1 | TGCAGTGCCGCACCGGGACCCCCGGGAAATGAGCAGTTCTTC | CSAAPGPPGNEQFF
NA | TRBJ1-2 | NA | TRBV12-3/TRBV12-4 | TGTGCCAGCAGTATCAGAAGATCTAACTATGGCTACACCTTC | CASSIRRSNYGYTF
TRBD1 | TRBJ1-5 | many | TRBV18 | TGTGCCAGCTCACGGGACAGCGACGGGCCCCAGCATTTT | CASSRDSDGPQHF
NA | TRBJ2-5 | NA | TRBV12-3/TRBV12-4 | TGTGCCAGCAGATCCGCCGGGACCGAAGAGACCCAGTACTTC | CASRSAGTEETQYF
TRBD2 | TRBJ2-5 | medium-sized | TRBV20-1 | TGCAGTGCTAGACCGAGCGGGAGGGCCTCAGAGACCCAGTACTTC | CSARPSGRASETQYF